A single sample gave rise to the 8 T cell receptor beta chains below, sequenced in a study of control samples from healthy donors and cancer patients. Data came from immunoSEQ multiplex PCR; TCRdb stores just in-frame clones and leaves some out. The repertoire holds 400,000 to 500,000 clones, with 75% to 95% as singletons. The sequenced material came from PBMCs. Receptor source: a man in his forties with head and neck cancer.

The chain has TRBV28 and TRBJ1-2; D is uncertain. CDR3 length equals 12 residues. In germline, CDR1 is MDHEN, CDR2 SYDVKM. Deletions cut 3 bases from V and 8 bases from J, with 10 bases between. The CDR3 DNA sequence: TGTGCCAGCAGTTTCGGCGGCGGAGGCTACACCTTC. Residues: CASSFGGGGYTF.

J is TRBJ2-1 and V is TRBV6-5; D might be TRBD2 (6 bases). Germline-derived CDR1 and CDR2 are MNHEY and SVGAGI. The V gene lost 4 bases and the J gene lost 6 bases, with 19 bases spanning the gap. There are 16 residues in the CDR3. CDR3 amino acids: CASSSLRDASGNEQFF. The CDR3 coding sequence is TGTGCCAGCAGTTCGTTGCGGGACGCATCTGGCAATGAGCAGTTCTTC.

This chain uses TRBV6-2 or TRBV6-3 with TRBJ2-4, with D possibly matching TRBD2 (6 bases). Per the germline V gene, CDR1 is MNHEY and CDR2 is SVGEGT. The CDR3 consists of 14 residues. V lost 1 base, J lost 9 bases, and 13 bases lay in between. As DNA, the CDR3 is TGTGCCAGCAGTTACTTGGGGGGAGAGTCCATTCAGTACTTC. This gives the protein CASSYLGGESIQYF.

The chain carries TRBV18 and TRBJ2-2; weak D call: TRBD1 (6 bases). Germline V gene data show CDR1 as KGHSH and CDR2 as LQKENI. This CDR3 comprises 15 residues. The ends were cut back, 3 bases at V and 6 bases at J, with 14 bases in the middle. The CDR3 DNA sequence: TGTGCCAGCTCACCTTCGCTCCAGGGGTCCGGGGAGCTGTTTTTT. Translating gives CASSPSLQGSGELFF. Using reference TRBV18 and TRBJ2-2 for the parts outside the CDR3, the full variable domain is NAGVMQNPRHLVRRRGQEARLRCSPMKGHSHVYWYRQLPEEGLKFMVYLQKENIIDESGMPKERFSAEFPKEGPSILRIQQVVRGDSAAYFCASSPSLQGSGELFFGEGSRLTVL.

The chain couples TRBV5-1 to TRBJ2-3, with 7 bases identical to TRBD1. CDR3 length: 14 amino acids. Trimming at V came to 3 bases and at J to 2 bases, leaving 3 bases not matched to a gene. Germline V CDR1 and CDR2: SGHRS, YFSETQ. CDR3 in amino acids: CASSSTGVTDTQYF. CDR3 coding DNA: TGCGCCAGCAGCTCTACAGGGGTCACAGATACGCAGTATTTT. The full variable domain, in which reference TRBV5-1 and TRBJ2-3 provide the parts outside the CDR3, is KAGVTQTPRYLIKTRGQQVTLSCSPISGHRSVSWYQQTPGQGLQFLFEYFSETQRNKGNFPGRFSGRQFSNSRSEMNVSTLELGDSALYLCASSSTGVTDTQYFGPGTRLTVL.

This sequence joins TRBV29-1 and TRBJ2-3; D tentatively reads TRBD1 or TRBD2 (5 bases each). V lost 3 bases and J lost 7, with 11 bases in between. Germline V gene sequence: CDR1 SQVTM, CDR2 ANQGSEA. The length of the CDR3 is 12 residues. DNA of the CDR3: TGCAGCGTTGACGGGGACCTTAATACGCAGTATTTT. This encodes CSVDGDLNTQYF.

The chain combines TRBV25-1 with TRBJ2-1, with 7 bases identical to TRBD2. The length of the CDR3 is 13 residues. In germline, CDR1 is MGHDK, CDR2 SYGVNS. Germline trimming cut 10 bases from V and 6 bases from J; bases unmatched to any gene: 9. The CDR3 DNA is TGTGCCACTATTATCTCGGGGGGCAATGAGCAGTTCTTC. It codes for CATIISGGNEQFF.

The CDR3 loop reads CASRPRESSPLHF. CDR3 DNA sequence: TGTGCCAGCAGGCCAAGGGAGAGTTCACCCCTCCACTTT. The J gene is TRBJ1-6, the V gene TRBV12-3 or TRBV12-4, with D unclear. Between the trimmed V and J ends, which lost 6 bases and 9 bases, there was a span of 12 bases. This CDR3 spans 13 amino acids.